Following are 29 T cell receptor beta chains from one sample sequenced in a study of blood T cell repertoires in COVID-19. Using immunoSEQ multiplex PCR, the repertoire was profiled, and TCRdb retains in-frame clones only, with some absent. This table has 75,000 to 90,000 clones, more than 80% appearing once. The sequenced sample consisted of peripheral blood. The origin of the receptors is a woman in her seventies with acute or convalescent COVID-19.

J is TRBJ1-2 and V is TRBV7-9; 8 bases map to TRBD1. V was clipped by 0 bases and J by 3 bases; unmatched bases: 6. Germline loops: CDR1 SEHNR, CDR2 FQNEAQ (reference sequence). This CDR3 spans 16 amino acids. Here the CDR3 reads CASSLARTGIHYGYTF. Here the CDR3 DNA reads TGTGCCAGCAGCTTAGCTCGGACAGGGATACACTATGGCTACACCTTC.

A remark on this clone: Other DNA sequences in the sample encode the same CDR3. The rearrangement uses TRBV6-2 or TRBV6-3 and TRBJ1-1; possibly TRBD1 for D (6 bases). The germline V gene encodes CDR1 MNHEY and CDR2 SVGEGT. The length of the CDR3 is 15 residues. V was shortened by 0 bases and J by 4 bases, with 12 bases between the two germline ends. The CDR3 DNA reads TGTGCCAGCAGTTACTCGGCAGGGGCACGCACTGAAGCTTTCTTT. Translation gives CASSYSAGARTEAFF.

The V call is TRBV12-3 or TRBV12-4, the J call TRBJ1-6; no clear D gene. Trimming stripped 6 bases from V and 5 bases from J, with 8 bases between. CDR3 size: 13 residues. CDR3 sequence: CASSRSDNSPLHF. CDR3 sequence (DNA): TGTGCCAGCAGCCGATCAGATAATTCACCCCTCCACTTT.

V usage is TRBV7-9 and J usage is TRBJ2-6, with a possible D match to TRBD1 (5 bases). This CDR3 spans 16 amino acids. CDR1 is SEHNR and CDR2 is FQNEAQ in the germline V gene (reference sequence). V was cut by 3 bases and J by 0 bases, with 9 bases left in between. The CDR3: CASSLGPFSGANVLTF. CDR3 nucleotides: TGTGCCAGCAGCTTGGGGCCTTTCTCTGGGGCCAACGTCCTGACTTTC.

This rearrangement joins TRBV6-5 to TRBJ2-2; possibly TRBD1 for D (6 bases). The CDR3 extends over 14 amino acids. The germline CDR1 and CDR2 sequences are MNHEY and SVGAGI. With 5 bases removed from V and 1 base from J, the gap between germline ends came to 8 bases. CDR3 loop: CASSPTGNTGELFF. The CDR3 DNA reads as TGTGCCAGCAGTCCGACAGGGAACACCGGGGAGCTGTTTTTT.

CDR3 protein: CASSLGDRVGAGELFF. The CDR3, as DNA: TGTGCCAGCAGTTTGGGCGACAGGGTGGGCGCCGGGGAGCTGTTTTTT. The V and J genes are TRBV28 and TRBJ2-2; TRBD1 matches 7 bases. Germline loops: CDR1 MDHEN, CDR2 SYDVKM. Trimming at V came to 3 bases and at J to 6 bases, leaving 10 bases not matched to a gene. The CDR3 totals 16 residues.

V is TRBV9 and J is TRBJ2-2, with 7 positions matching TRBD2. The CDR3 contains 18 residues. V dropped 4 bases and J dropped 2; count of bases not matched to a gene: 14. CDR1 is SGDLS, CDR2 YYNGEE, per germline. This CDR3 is CASSLRINGGTNTGELFF. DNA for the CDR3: TGTGCCAGCAGCTTGAGGATCAACGGGGGGACCAACACCGGGGAGCTGTTTTTT.

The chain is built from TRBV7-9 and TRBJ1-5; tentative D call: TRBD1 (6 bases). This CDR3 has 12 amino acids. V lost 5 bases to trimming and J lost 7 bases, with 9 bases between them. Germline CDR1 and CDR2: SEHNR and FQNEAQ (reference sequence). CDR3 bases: TGTGCCAGCAGCCTAGGGACACAGCCCCAGCATTTT. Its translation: CASSLGTQPQHF.

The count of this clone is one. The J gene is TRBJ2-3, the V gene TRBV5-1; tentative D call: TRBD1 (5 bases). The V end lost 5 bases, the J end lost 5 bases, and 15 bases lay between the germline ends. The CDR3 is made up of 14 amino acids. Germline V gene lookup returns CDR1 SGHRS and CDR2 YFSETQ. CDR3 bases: TGCGCCAGCAGTACGCAGGGTGTAGTAGATACGCAGTATTTT. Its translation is CASSTQGVVDTQYF.

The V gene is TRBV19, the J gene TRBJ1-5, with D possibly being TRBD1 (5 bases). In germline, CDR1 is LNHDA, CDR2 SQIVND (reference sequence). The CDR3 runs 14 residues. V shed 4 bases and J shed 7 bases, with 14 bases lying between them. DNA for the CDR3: TGTGCCAGTAGTACTCAGGGTTACGAGCAGCCCCAGCATTTT. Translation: CASSTQGYEQPQHF.

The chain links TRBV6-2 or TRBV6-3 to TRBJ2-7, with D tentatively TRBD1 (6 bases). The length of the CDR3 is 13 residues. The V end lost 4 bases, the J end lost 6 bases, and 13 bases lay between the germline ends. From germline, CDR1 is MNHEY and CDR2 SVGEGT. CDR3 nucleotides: TGTGCCAGCAGTTGGCAGGGGACGGGCGAGCAGTACTTC. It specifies CASSWQGTGEQYF.

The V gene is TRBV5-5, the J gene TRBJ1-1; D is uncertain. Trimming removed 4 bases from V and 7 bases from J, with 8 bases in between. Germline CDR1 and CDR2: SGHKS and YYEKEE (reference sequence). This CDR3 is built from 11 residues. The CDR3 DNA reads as TGTGCCAGCAGCCCAAACGGTGAAGCTTTCTTT. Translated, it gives CASSPNGEAFF.

CDR3 coding DNA: TGTGCCAGCAGCCAAGATCTGAGCGGGGGGGCGGGAGAGCAGTTCTTC. Protein: CASSQDLSGGAGEQFF. The J gene is TRBJ2-1, the V gene TRBV4-2; TRBD2 aligns across 10 bases. Germline trimming cut 0 bases from V and 10 bases from J; bases unmatched to any gene: 9. The germline V gene encodes CDR1 LGHNA and CDR2 YNFKEQ. There are 16 residues in the CDR3.

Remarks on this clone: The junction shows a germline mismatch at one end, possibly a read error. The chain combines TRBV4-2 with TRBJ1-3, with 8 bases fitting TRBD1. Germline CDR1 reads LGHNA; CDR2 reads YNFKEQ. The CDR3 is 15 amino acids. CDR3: CASSKDRGYGNTIYF. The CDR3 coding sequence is TGTGCCAGCAGCAAAGACAGGGGCTATGGAAACACCATATATTTT.

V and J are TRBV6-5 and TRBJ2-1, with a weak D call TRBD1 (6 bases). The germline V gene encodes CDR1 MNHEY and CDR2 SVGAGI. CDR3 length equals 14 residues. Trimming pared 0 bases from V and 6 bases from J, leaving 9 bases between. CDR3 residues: CASSYSDSPNEQFF. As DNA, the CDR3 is TGTGCCAGCAGTTACTCGGACAGTCCCAATGAGCAGTTCTTC.

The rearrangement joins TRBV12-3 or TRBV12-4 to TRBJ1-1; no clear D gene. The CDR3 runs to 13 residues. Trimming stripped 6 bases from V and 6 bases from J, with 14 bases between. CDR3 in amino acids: CASRPLEQPEAFF. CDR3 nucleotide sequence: TGTGCCAGCAGGCCCCTTGAGCAACCTGAAGCTTTCTTT.

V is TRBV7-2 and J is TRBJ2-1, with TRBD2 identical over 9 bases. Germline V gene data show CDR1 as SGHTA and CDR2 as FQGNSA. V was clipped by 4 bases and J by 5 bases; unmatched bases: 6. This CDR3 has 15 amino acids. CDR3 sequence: CASSYIAGAHNEQFF. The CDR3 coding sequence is TGTGCCAGCAGCTATATAGCGGGGGCGCACAATGAGCAGTTCTTC.

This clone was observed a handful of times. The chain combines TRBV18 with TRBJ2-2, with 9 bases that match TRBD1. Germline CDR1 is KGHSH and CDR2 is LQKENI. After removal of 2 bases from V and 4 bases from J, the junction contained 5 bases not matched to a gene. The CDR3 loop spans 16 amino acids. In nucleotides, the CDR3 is TGTGCCAGCTCACCAACGGGACAGGGTGGCACCGGGGAGCTGTTTTTT. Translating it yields CASSPTGQGGTGELFF. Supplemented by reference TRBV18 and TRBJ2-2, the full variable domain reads NAGVMQNPRHLVRRRGQEARLRCSPMKGHSHVYWYRQLPEEGLKFMVYLQKENIIDESGMPKERFSAEFPKEGPSILRIQQVVRGDSAAYFCASSPTGQGGTGELFFGEGSRLTVL.

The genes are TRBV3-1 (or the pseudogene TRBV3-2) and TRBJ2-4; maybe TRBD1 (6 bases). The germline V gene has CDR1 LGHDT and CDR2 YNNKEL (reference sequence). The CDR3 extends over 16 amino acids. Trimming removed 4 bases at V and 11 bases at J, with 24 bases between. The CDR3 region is CASSLPPPGQGLVQYF. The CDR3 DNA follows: TGTGCCAGCAGCCTCCCTCCGCCGGGACAAGGGTTGGTTCAGTACTTC.

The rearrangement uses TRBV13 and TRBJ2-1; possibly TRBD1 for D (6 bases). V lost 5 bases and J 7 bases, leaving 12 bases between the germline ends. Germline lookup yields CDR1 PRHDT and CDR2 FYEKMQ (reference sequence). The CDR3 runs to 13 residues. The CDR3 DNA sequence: TGTGCCAGCAGCGAAGAACAGGGAAATGAGCAGTTCTTC. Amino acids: CASSEEQGNEQFF.

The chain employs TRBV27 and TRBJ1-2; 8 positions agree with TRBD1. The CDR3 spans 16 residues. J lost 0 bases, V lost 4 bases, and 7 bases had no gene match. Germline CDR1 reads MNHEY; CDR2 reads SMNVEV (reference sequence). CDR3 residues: CASSSRRTGPNYGYTF. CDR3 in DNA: TGTGCCAGCAGTTCCAGACGGACAGGGCCTAACTATGGCTACACCTTC.

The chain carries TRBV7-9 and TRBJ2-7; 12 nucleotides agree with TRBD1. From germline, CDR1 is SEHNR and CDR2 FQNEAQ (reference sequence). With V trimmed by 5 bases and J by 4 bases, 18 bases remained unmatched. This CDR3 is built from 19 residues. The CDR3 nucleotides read TGTGCCAGCAGCCTTGGGACAGGGGGCCTATCCCCCCATTATTACGAGCAGTACTTC. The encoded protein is CASSLGTGGLSPHYYEQYF. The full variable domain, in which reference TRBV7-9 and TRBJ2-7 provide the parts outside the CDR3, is DTGVSQNPRHKITKRGQNVTFRCDPISEHNRLYWYRQTLGQGPEFLTYFQNEAQLEKSRLLSDRFSAERPKGSFSTLEIQRTEQGDSAMYLCASSLGTGGLSPHYYEQYFGPGTRLTVT.

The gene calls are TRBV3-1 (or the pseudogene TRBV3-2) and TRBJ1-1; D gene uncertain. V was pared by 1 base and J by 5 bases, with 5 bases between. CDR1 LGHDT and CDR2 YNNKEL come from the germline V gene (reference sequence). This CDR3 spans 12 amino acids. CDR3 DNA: TGTGCCAGCAGCCAAGGGGCTACTGAAGCTTTCTTT. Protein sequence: CASSQGATEAFF.

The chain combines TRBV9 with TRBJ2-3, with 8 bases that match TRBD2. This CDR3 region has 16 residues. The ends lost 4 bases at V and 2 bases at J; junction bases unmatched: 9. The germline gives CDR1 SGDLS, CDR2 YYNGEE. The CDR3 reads CASSHPAGGSTDTQYF. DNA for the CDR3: TGTGCCAGCAGCCACCCCGCGGGGGGATCCACAGATACGCAGTATTTT.

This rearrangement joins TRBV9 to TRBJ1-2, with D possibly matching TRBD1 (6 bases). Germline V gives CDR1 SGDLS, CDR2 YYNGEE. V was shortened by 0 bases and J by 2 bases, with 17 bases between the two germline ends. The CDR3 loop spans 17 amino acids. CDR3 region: CASSVESGDVENYGYTF. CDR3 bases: TGTGCCAGCAGCGTAGAGTCAGGGGACGTAGAGAACTATGGCTACACCTTC.

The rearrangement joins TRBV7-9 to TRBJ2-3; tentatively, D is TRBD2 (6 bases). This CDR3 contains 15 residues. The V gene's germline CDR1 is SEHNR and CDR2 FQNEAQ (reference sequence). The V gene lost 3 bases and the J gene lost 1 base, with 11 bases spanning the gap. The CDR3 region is CASSFREAGTDTQYF. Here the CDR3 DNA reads TGTGCCAGCAGCTTCAGGGAGGCCGGCACAGATACGCAGTATTTT. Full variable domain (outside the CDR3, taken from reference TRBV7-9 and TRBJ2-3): DTGVSQNPRHKITKRGQNVTFRCDPISEHNRLYWYRQTLGQGPEFLTYFQNEAQLEKSRLLSDRFSAERPKGSFSTLEIQRTEQGDSAMYLCASSFREAGTDTQYFGPGTRLTVL.

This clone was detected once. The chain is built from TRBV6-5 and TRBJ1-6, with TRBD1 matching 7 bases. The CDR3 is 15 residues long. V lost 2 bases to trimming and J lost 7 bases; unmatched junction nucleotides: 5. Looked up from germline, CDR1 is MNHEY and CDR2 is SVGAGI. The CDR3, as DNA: TGTGCCAGCAGTTACGGTAACAGGGGAAATTCACCCCTCCACTTT. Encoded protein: CASSYGNRGNSPLHF.

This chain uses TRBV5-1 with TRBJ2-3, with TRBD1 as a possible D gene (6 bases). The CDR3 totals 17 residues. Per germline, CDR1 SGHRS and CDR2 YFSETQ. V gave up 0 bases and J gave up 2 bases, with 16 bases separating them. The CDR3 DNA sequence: TGCGCCAGCAGCTTGGATGGACAGCCACTACCCACAGATACGCAGTATTTT. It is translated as CASSLDGQPLPTDTQYF. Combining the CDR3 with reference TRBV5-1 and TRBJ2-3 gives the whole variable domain KAGVTQTPRYLIKTRGQQVTLSCSPISGHRSVSWYQQTPGQGLQFLFEYFSETQRNKGNFPGRFSGRQFSNSRSEMNVSTLELGDSALYLCASSLDGQPLPTDTQYFGPGTRLTVL.

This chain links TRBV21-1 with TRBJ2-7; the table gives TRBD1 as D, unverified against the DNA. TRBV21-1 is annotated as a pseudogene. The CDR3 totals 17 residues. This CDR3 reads CASSKVVRTGPTYEQYF. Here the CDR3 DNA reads TGTGCCAGCAGCAAAGTCGTTAGGACAGGGCCCACCTACGAGCAGTACTTC.